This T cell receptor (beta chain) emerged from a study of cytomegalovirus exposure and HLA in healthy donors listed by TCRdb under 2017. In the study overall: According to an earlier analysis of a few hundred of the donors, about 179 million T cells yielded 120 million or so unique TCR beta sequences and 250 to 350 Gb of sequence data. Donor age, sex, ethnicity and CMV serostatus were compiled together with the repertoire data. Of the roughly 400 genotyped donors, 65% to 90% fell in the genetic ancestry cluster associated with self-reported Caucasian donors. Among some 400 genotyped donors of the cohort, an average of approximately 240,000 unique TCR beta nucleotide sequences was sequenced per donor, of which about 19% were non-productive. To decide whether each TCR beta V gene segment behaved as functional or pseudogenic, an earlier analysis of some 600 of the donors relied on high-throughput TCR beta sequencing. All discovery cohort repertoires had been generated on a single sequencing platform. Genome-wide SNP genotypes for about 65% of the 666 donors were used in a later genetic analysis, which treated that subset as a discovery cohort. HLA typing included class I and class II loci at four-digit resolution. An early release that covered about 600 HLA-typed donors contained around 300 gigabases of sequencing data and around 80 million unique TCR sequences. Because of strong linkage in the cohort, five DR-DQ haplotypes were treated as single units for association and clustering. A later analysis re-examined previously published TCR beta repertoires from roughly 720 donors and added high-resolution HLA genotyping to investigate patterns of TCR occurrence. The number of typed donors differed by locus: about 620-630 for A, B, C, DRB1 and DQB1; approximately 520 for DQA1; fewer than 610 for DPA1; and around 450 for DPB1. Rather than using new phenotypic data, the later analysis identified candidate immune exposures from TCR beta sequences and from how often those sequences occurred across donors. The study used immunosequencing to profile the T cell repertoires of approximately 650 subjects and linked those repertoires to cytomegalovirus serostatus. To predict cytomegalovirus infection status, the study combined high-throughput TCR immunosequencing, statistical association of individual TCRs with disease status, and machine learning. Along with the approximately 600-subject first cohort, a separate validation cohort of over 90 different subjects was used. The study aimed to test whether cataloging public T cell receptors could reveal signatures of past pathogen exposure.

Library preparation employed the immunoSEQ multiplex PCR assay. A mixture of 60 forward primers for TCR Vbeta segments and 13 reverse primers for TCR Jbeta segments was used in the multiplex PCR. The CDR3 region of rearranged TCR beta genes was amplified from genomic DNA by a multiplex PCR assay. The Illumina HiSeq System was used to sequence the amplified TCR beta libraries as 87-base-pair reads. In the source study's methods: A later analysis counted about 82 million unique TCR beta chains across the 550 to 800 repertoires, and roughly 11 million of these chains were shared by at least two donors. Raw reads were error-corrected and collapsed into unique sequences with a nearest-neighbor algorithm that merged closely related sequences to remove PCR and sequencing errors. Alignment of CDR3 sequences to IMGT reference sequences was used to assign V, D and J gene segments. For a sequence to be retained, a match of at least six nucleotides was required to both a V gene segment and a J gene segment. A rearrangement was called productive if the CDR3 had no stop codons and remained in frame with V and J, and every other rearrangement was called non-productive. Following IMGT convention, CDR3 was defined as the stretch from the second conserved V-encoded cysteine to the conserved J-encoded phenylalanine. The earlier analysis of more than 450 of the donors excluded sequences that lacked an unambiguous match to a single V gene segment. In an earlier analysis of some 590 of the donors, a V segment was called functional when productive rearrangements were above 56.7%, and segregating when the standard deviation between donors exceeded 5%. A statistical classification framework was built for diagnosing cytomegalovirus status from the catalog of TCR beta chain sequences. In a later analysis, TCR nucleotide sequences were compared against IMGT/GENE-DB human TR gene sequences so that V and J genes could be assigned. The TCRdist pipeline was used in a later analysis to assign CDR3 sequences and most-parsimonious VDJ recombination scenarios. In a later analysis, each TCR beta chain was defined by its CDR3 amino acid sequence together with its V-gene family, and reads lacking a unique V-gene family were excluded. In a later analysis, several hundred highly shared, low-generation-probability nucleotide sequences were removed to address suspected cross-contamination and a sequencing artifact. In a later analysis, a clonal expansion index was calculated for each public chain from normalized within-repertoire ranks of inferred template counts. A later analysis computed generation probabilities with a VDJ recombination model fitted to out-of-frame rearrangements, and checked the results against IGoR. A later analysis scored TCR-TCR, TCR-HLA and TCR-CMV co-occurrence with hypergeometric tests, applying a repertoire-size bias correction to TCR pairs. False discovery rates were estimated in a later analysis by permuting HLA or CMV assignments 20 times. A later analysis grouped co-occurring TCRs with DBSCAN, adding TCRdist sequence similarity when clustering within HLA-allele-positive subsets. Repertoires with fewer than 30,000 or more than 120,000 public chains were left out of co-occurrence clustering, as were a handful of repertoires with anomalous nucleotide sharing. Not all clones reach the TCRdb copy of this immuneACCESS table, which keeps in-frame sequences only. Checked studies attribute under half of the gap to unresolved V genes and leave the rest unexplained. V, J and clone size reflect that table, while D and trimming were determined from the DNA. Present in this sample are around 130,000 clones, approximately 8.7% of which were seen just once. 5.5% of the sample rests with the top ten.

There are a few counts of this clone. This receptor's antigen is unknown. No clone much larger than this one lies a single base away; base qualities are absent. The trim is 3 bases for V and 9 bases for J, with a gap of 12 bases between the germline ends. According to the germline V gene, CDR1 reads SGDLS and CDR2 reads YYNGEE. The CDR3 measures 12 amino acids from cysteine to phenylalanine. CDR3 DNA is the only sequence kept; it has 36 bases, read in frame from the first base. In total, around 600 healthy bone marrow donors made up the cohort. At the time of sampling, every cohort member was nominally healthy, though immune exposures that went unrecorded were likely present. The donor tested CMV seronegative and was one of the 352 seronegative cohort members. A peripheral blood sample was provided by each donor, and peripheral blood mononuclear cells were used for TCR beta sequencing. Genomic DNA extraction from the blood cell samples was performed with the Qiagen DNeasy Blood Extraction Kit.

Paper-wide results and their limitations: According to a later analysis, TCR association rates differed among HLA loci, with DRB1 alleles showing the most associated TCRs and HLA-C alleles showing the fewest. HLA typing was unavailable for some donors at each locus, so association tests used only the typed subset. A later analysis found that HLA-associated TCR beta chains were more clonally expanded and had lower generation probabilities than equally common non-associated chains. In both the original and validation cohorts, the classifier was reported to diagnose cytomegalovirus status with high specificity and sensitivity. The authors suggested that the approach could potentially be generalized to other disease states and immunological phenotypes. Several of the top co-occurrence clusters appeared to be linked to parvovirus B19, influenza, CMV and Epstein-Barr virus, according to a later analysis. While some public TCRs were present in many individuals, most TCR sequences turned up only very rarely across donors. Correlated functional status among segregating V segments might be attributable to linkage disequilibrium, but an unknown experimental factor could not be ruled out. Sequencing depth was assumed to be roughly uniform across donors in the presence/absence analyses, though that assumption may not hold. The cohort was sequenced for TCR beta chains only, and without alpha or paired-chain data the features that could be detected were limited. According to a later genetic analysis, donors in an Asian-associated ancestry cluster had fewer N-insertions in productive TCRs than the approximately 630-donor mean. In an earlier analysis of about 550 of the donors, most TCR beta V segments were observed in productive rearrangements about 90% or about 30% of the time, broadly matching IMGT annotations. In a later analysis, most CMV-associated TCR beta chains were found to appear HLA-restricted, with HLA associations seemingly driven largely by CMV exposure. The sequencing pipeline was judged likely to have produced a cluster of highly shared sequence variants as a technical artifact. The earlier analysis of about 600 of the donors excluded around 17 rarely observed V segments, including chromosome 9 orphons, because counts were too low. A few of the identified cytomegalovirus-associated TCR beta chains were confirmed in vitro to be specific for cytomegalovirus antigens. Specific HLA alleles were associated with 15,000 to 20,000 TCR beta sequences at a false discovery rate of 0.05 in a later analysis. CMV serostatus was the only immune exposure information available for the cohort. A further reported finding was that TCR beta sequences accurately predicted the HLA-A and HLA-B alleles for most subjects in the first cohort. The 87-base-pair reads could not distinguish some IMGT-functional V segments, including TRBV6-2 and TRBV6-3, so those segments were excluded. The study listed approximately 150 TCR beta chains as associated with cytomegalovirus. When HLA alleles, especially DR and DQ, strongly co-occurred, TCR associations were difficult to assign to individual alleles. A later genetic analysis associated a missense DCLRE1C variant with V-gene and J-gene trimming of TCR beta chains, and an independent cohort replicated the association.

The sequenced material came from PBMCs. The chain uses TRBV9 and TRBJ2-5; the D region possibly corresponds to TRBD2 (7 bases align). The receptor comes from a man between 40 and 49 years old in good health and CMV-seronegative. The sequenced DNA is TGTGCCAGCAGCGGGAGGGAGGGGGCCCAGTACTTC. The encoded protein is CASSGREGAQYF.